The 28 T cell receptor beta chains given below trace back to one sample, sequenced in a study of T-cell memory formation after mild COVID-19. Each CDR3 protein gets one entry after TCRdb re-called the 5' RACE reads with MiXCR. The table shows more than 200,000 distinct CDR3 sequences, with 15% to 20% occurring only once. The sequenced material came from PBMCs or a T cell subset sorted from them (not recorded which). These receptors were obtained from a man between 18 and 35 years old who had mild COVID-19 (a few samples of this study predate the infection). Cell type and time point are not known.

This clonotype was counted between two and nine times. The J gene is TRBJ2-3, the V gene TRBV5-1; no definite D call. Trimming took 1 base from V and 6 from J, leaving 21 bases between them. The germline V gene encodes CDR1 SGHRS and CDR2 YFSETQ. This CDR3 comprises 17 residues. This CDR3 reads CASSLNRQALLGDTQYF. CDR3 DNA: TGCGCCAGCAGCTTGAATCGTCAGGCCCTGCTCGGGGATACGCAGTATTTT. Complete variable domain (other parts from reference TRBV5-1 and TRBJ2-3): KAGVTQTPRYLIKTRGQQVTLSCSPISGHRSVSWYQQTPGQGLQFLFEYFSETQRNKGNFPGRFSGRQFSNSRSEMNVSTLELGDSALYLCASSLNRQALLGDTQYFGPGTRLTVL.

This clonotype was recorded a few times. CDR3 nucleotide sequence: TGCGCCAGCAGCCAAGAGGGCAGGCGGACTGGAAACACCATATATTTT. Translating gives CASSQEGRRTGNTIYF. This chain links TRBV4-1 with TRBJ1-3; no clear D. This CDR3 contains 16 residues. CDR1 is MGHRA, CDR2 YSYEKL, per germline. V shed 0 bases and J shed 2 bases, with 11 bases lying between them.

The V call is TRBV2, the J call TRBJ1-2; 8 nucleotides align to TRBD1. Trimming cost V 5 bases and J 7 bases; bases outside gene matches: 6. This CDR3 has 13 residues. Germline lookup yields CDR1 SNHLY and CDR2 FYNNEI. CDR3 sequence reads: CASSTGGMGGYTF. CDR3 nucleotides: TGTGCCAGCAGTACAGGGGGGATGGGTGGCTACACCTTC.

This clonotype was detected only a few times. The chain has TRBV7-2 and TRBJ2-1, with D hard to call. Trimming took off 4 bases at V and 0 bases at J, with 7 bases between the two ends. CDR1 SGHTA and CDR2 FQGNSA come from the germline V gene. This CDR3 spans 14 amino acids. The CDR3 DNA is TGTGCCAGCAGCTCTCTCGGCTCCTACAATGAGCAGTTCTTC. This encodes CASSSLGSYNEQFF.

This clonotype appeared a few times. The rearrangement joins TRBV5-1 to TRBJ2-5; D remains ambiguous. The CDR3 sequence is 14 residues long. CDR1 SGHRS and CDR2 YFSETQ come from the germline V gene. Trimming removed 0 bases from V and 2 bases from J, with 8 bases in between. The CDR3 loop is CASSLAQAQETQYF. In DNA form, the CDR3 reads TGCGCCAGCAGCTTGGCCCAGGCGCAAGAGACCCAGTACTTC. Filled out from reference TRBV5-1 and TRBJ2-5, the complete variable domain reads KAGVTQTPRYLIKTRGQQVTLSCSPISGHRSVSWYQQTPGQGLQFLFEYFSETQRNKGNFPGRFSGRQFSNSRSEMNVSTLELGDSALYLCASSLAQAQETQYFGPGTRLLVL.

The V and J genes are TRBV24-1 and TRBJ2-3; no clear D. The V gene lost 8 bases and the J gene lost 0 bases, with 11 bases spanning the gap. CDR3 length: 14 residues. Looked up from germline, CDR1 is KGHDR and CDR2 is SFDVKD. CDR3 in amino acids: CATNDASSTDTQYF. The DNA for the CDR3 is TGTGCCACCAACGACGCCTCTAGCACAGATACGCAGTATTTT.

V is TRBV28 and J is TRBJ1-1; 7 bases match TRBD1. CDR1 and CDR2 from the germline V gene are MDHEN and SYDVKM. The V and J ends lost 5 bases and 1 base, in that order; junction bases with no gene match: 10. The CDR3 has 16 residues. The DNA of the CDR3 is TGTGCCAGCAGTCGTCCGACAGGGCCGTCGAACACTGAAGCTTTCTTT. It translates to CASSRPTGPSNTEAFF.

The chain carries TRBV9 and TRBJ1-2; D might be TRBD1 (5 bases). The CDR3 contains 15 residues. Deletions cut 0 bases from V and 3 bases from J, with 12 bases between. The germline CDR1 and CDR2 sequences are SGDLS and YYNGEE. In DNA, the CDR3 is TGTGCCAGCAGCGTAGACGGGACCTCTCACTATGGCTACACCTTC. Translated: CASSVDGTSHYGYTF.

This CDR3 reads CASSPSWGVKGSGANVLTF. The CDR3 coding sequence is TGTGCCAGCAGCCCCAGCTGGGGGGTGAAAGGCTCTGGGGCCAACGTCCTGACTTTC. The rearrangement uses TRBV7-9 and TRBJ2-6; TRBD2 might be the D (6 bases). The CDR3 contains 19 residues. Germline loops: CDR1 SEHNR, CDR2 FQNEAQ (reference sequence). The V end lost 5 bases, the J end lost 0 bases, and 20 bases lay between the germline ends. Variable domain in full (rest from reference TRBV7-9 and TRBJ2-6): DTGVSQNPRHKITKRGQNVTFRCDPISEHNRLYWYRQTLGQGPEFLTYFQNEAQLEKSRLLSDRFSAERPKGSFSTLEIQRTEQGDSAMYLCASSPSWGVKGSGANVLTFGAGSRLTVL.

V is TRBV12-3 or TRBV12-4 and J is TRBJ2-1; D might be TRBD1 or TRBD2, each matching 6 bases. This CDR3 has 13 residues. With 3 bases removed from V and 8 bases from J, the gap between germline ends came to 11 bases. The CDR3 protein is CASSFTRGDEQFF. CDR3 nucleotide sequence: TGTGCCAGCAGTTTTACGAGGGGGGATGAGCAGTTCTTC.

The chain joins TRBV29-1 to TRBJ2-3, with 9 positions matching TRBD2. Germline values: CDR1 SQVTM, CDR2 ANQGSEA. V gave up 0 bases and J gave up 3 bases; unmatched junction bases: 7. The CDR3 consists of 16 residues. CDR3 loop: CSVEDASGVRTDTQYF. In nucleotides, the CDR3 is TGCAGCGTTGAAGATGCTAGCGGGGTCCGGACAGATACGCAGTATTTT.

This clonotype was seen more than once but under ten times. The V and J genes are TRBV5-5 and TRBJ2-1; the D is unclear. V was cut by 1 base and J by 4 bases, with 6 bases left in between. The CDR3 has 13 amino acids. Germline assignment: CDR1 SGHKS and CDR2 YYEKEE (reference sequence). The chain's CDR3 is CASSLRRYNEQFF. For the CDR3, the DNA is TGTGCCAGCAGCTTGCGGCGGTACAATGAGCAGTTCTTC.

This chain connects TRBV5-1 to TRBJ2-1, with 12 bases matching TRBD2. Germline V gene sequence: CDR1 SGHRS, CDR2 YFSETQ. After removal of 4 bases from V and 7 bases from J, the junction contained 6 bases not matched to a gene. The CDR3 loop spans 15 amino acids. CDR3 residues: CASSRDGLAGNEQFF. In nucleotides, the CDR3 is TGCGCCAGCAGCCGGGACGGACTAGCGGGGAATGAGCAGTTCTTC. Complete variable domain (other parts from reference TRBV5-1 and TRBJ2-1): KAGVTQTPRYLIKTRGQQVTLSCSPISGHRSVSWYQQTPGQGLQFLFEYFSETQRNKGNFPGRFSGRQFSNSRSEMNVSTLELGDSALYLCASSRDGLAGNEQFFGPGTRLTVL.

The chain employs TRBV20-1 and TRBJ1-1; D ambiguous. Germline loops: CDR1 DFQATT, CDR2 SNEGSKA (reference sequence). The CDR3 has 15 amino acids. With 3 bases removed from V and 1 base from J, the gap between germline ends came to 15 bases. The CDR3 nucleotides are TGCAGTGCTAGGACGGGGTCGTTGTGGAACACTGAAGCTTTCTTT. It yields the protein CSARTGSLWNTEAFF.

V and J are TRBV5-5 and TRBJ2-3; D might be TRBD2 (5 bases). V was cut by 0 bases and J by 5 bases, with 13 bases left in between. The CDR3 has 15 residues. CDR1 is SGHKS and CDR2 is YYEKEE in the germline V gene (reference sequence). The CDR3 protein is CASSLVMGSEDTQYF. In DNA, the CDR3 is TGTGCCAGCAGCTTGGTGATGGGTAGCGAAGATACGCAGTATTTT.

This clonotype has more than one count but fewer than ten. The V call is TRBV9, the J call TRBJ2-1; 7 bases fit TRBD1. Trimming at V came to 0 bases and at J to 7 bases, leaving 1 base not matched to a gene. CDR1 SGDLS and CDR2 YYNGEE come from the germline V gene. The CDR3 is made up of 13 amino acids. DNA for the CDR3: TGTGCCAGCAGCGTAGCAGGGGGTAATGAGCAGTTCTTC. It is translated as CASSVAGGNEQFF.

This chain joins TRBV4-3 and TRBJ1-6; a weak D match, TRBD1 (5 bases). The CDR3 has 15 residues. Per germline, CDR1 LGHNA and CDR2 YSLEER. V gave up 0 bases and J gave up 10 bases, with 13 bases separating them. CDR3 nucleotide sequence: TGCGCCAGCAGCCAAGATTTTTCAGGGTTGTCACCCCTCCACTTT. Protein sequence: CASSQDFSGLSPLHF.

The gene calls are TRBV6-4 and TRBJ1-2; D remains unclear. CDR3 length: 12 residues. Trimming left V 2 bases short and J 8 bases short, with 9 bases between. Germline V gene data show CDR1 as MRHNA and CDR2 as SNTAGT. CDR3 loop: CASSDEGWGYTF. The CDR3 DNA is TGTGCCAGCAGTGACGAGGGATGGGGCTACACCTTC.

This clonotype was counted between two and nine times. The chain is built from TRBV29-1 and TRBJ2-1; no reliable D call. The CDR3 is 15 residues long. The V and J ends lost 3 bases and 0 bases respectively, with 12 bases between them. Per germline, CDR1 SQVTM and CDR2 ANQGSEA. CDR3 DNA sequence: TGCAGCGTTGACCCAACGGAAGTCTCCTACAATGAGCAGTTCTTC. Translated, it gives CSVDPTEVSYNEQFF.

This sequence joins TRBV18 and TRBJ1-3; D is undetermined. The ends were cut back, 3 bases at V and 7 bases at J, with 10 bases in the middle. CDR1 is KGHSH and CDR2 is LQKENI in the germline V gene. The CDR3 totals 13 residues. The CDR3 reads CASSPGPANTIYF. DNA of the CDR3: TGTGCCAGCTCACCTGGACCCGCCAACACCATATATTTT.

This clonotype was seen only a few times. V gene TRBV11-1 combines with J gene TRBJ2-1; 9 bases agree with TRBD1. V lost 5 bases to trimming and J lost 9 bases; unmatched junction nucleotides: 5. The CDR3 contains 13 residues. Germline CDR1 and CDR2: SGHAT and FQDESV (reference sequence). CDR3 protein: CASSPGQGAEQFF. CDR3 nucleotides: TGTGCCAGCAGCCCGGGACAGGGTGCTGAGCAGTTCTTC.

This clonotype was counted only a few times. The chain employs TRBV18 and TRBJ1-6; D is ambiguous. The V and J ends lost 1 base and 11 bases respectively, with 9 bases between them. This CDR3 has 13 amino acids. The germline gives CDR1 KGHSH, CDR2 LQKENI. The CDR3 sequence: CASSPRTDAPLHF. For the CDR3, the DNA is TGTGCCAGCTCACCACGGACCGACGCACCCCTCCACTTT.

The chain joins TRBV3-1 to TRBJ2-2; 8 nucleotides align to TRBD2. The CDR3 consists of 13 residues. Germline lookup yields CDR1 LGHDT and CDR2 YNNKEL (reference sequence). J gave up 7 bases and V 6 bases, and 4 bases lay outside the gene matches. The CDR3 is CASRVSGDGELFF. The CDR3 DNA reads TGTGCCAGCAGGGTTAGCGGGGACGGGGAGCTGTTTTTT.

This clonotype has more than one count but fewer than ten. The genes are TRBV12-3 or TRBV12-4 and TRBJ1-1; no reliable D call. V was trimmed by 5 bases and J by 10 bases, leaving 17 bases between them. This CDR3 comprises 13 residues. CDR3 amino acids: CASSGIGVLGAFF. In DNA, the CDR3 is TGTGCCAGCAGTGGCATTGGTGTGTTAGGAGCTTTCTTT.

V usage is TRBV9 and J usage is TRBJ1-2; D remains ambiguous. V lost 3 bases and J 6 bases, leaving 15 bases between the germline ends. This CDR3 is built from 14 residues. CDR1 and CDR2 (germline): SGDLS, YYNGEE. The CDR3 reads CASSGAGRGNGYTF. Written as DNA, the CDR3 is TGTGCCAGCAGCGGGGCAGGTCGCGGTAATGGCTACACCTTC.

The chain employs TRBV4-3 and TRBJ1-4; the D gene is possibly TRBD1 (5 bases). This CDR3 is built from 18 residues. Trimming stripped 2 bases from V and 4 bases from J, with 20 bases between. Germline V gene sequence: CDR1 LGHNA, CDR2 YSLEER. This chain's CDR3 is CASSQRRGQRGLNEKLFF. DNA of the CDR3: TGCGCCAGCAGCCAACGTAGGGGCCAAAGGGGCCTTAATGAAAAACTGTTTTTT.

The chain employs TRBV23-1 and TRBJ1-5; D unresolved. TRBV23-1 is an open reading frame whose function is uncertain. The CDR3 is 18 residues long. V lost 7 bases, J lost 0 bases, and 22 bases lay in between. This chain's CDR3 is CASKKSAGMQNSNQPQHF. DNA of the CDR3: TGCGCCAGCAAGAAATCTGCCGGGATGCAGAATAGCAATCAGCCCCAGCATTTT.

The chain recombines TRBV9 with TRBJ1-2, with D hard to call. Germline values: CDR1 SGDLS, CDR2 YYNGEE. The germline V and J ends were trimmed by 5 bases and 0 bases, with 8 bases remaining between them. The CDR3 extends over 13 amino acids. The CDR3 DNA follows: TGTGCCAGCAGAACGGCAGCTAACTATGGCTACACCTTC. It specifies CASRTAANYGYTF.